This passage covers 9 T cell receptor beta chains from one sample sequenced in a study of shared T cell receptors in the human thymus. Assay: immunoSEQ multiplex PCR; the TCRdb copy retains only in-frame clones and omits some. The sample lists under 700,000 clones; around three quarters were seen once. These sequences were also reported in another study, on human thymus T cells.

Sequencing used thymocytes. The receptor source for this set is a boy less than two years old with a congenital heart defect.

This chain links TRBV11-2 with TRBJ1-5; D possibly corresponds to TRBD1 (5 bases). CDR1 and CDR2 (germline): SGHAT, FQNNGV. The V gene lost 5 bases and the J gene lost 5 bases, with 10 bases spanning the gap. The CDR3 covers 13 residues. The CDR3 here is CASSQRGDQPQHF. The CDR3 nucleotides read TGTGCCAGCAGCCAACGGGGGGATCAGCCCCAGCATTTT.

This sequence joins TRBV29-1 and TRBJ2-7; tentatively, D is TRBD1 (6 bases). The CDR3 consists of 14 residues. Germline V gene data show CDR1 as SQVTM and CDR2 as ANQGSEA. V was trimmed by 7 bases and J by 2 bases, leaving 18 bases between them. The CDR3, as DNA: TGCAGCGCCATTCGGACAGTTCGACCCTACGAGCAGTACTTC. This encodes CSAIRTVRPYEQYF.

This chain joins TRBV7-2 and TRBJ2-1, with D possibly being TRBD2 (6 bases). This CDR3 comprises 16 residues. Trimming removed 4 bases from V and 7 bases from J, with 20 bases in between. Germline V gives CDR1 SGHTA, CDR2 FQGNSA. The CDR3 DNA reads TGTGCCAGCAGCTACTCGGGACTCCCGGTGGAGAATGAGCAGTTCTTC. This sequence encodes CASSYSGLPVENEQFF.

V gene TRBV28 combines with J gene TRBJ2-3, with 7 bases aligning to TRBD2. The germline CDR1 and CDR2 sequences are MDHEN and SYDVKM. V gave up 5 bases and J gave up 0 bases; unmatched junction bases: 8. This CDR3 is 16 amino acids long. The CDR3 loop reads CASSLLAGTSTDTQYF. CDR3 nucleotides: TGTGCCAGCAGTCTTTTAGCGGGTACCAGCACAGATACGCAGTATTTT.

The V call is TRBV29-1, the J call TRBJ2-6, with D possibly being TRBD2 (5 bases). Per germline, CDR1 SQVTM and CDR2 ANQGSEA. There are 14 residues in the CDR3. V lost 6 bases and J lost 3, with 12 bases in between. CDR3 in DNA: TGCAGCGTGGCCACTAGTGGTGGGGCCAACGTCCTGACTTTC. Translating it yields CSVATSGGANVLTF.

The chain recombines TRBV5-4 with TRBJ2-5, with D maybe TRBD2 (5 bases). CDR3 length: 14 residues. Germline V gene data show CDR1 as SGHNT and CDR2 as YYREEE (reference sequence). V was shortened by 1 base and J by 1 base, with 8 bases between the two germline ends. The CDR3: CASSLTGIQETQYF. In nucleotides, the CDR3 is TGTGCCAGCAGCTTGACGGGGATCCAAGAGACCCAGTACTTC.

The CDR3 sequence is CASSLAERGPNYGYTF. CDR3 sequence (DNA): TGTGCCAGCAGCTTAGCGGAGAGGGGGCCGAACTATGGCTACACCTTC. The chain joins TRBV7-9 to TRBJ1-2, with 7 bases that match TRBD1. V lost 0 bases and J lost 2; bases outside the gene matches: 6. The CDR3 contains 16 residues. Per the germline V gene, CDR1 is SEHNR and CDR2 is FQNEAQ (reference sequence).

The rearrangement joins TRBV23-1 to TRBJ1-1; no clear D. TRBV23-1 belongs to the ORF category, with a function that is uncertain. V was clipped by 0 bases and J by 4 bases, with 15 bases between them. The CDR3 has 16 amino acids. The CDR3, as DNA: TGCGCCAGCAGTCAATCGGAAGAGGGTAGAAGCACTGAAGCTTTCTTT. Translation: CASSQSEEGRSTEAFF.

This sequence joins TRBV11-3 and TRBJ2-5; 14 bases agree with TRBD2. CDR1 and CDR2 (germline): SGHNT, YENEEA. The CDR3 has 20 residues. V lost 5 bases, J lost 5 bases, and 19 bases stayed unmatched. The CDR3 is CASSQRDRRGLAGANETQYF. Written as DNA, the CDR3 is TGTGCCAGCAGCCAAAGGGACAGGCGGGGACTAGCGGGAGCAAATGAGACCCAGTACTTC.